The 14 T cell receptor beta chains below were found in one sample sequenced in a study of shared clonotypes between healthy human individuals. TCRdb's table, derived via immunoSEQ multiplex PCR, lists solely in-frame clones and lacks some. Among more than 550,000 clones listed, 90% were seen once. The sequenced sample consisted of memory CD8+ T cells from PBMCs. Regarding subset: CD45RO+ cells pooled with CCR7-negative TemRA cells. The source of these receptors is a young man in good health. Some clones in this sample may be carry-over from other donors' samples.

V gene TRBV19 combines with J gene TRBJ1-1; no clear D. CDR3 size: 14 residues. Trimming took off 8 bases at V and 6 bases at J, with 19 bases between the two ends. The V gene's germline CDR1 is LNHDA and CDR2 SQIVND (reference sequence). CDR3 residues: CASLGWTLVPEAFF. Written as DNA, the CDR3 is TGTGCCAGTCTCGGGTGGACCTTGGTCCCTGAAGCTTTCTTT.

The count of this clone is one. The CDR3 protein is CASSSGTGTYPYTQYF. CDR3 nucleotide sequence: TGTGCCAGCAGCTCAGGGACAGGGACCTACCCTTATACGCAGTATTTT. The rearrangement joins TRBV7-9 to TRBJ2-3; 9 bases agree with TRBD1. The CDR3 spans 16 residues. V lost 4 bases, J lost 7 bases, and 12 bases stayed unmatched. From germline, CDR1 is SEHNR and CDR2 FQNEAQ (reference sequence).

This chain joins TRBV6-1 and TRBJ1-5, with 9 bases fitting TRBD1. Germline V gene lookup returns CDR1 MNHNS and CDR2 SASEGT. The CDR3 has 14 residues. V was clipped by 1 base and J by 9 bases; unmatched bases: 4. CDR3 region: CASSEGGQGWPQHF. CDR3 in DNA: TGTGCCAGCAGTGAAGGGGGACAGGGCTGGCCCCAGCATTTT.

The J gene is TRBJ2-7, the V gene TRBV9; D might be TRBD1 (5 bases). The germline gives CDR1 SGDLS, CDR2 YYNGEE. This CDR3 is 14 amino acids long. V lost 0 bases and J lost 2, with 9 bases in between. In DNA form, the CDR3 reads TGTGCCAGCAGCGTAGGACAGACAGCCTACGAGCAGTACTTC. Protein sequence: CASSVGQTAYEQYF.

The V gene is TRBV4-3, the J gene TRBJ2-7; 11 nucleotides align to TRBD2. Germline lookup yields CDR1 LGHNA and CDR2 YSLEER. This CDR3 is built from 16 residues. V shed 0 bases and J 4 bases; nucleotides not matched to a gene: 5. This CDR3 reads CASSQEVAGGVYEQYF. CDR3 coding DNA: TGCGCCAGCAGCCAAGAAGTAGCGGGAGGGGTATACGAGCAGTACTTC.

The chain recombines TRBV29-1 with TRBJ1-1; no firm D call. This CDR3 has 13 residues. Germline V gene sequence: CDR1 SQVTM, CDR2 ANQGSEA. V shed 3 bases and J shed 2 bases, with 10 bases lying between them. The CDR3 DNA follows: TGCAGCGTTGAGGCACAGATAAACACTGAAGCTTTCTTT. It codes for CSVEAQINTEAFF.

The rearrangement joins TRBV5-6 to TRBJ2-7; D uncertain. V was clipped by 0 bases and J by 3 bases, with 10 bases between them. Per the germline V gene, CDR1 is SGHDT and CDR2 is YYEEEE. This CDR3 has 14 residues. CDR3 residues: CASSLAESFYEQYF. As DNA, the CDR3 is TGTGCCAGCAGCTTGGCGGAGTCCTTCTACGAGCAGTACTTC.

The rearrangement uses TRBV9 and TRBJ2-1; D call uncertain. The CDR3 has 12 amino acids. Germline CDR1 and CDR2: SGDLS and YYNGEE. Trimming took off 7 bases at V and 5 bases at J, with 10 bases between the two ends. CDR3 sequence: CASAPRNNEQFF. In nucleotides, the CDR3 is TGTGCCAGCGCCCCCCGTAACAATGAGCAGTTCTTC.

This clone was recorded once. A far larger clone is one base from this, pointing to a likely read error. This specimen includes other DNA sequences encoding the same CDR3. The gene calls are TRBV28 and TRBJ2-7; D is uncertain. Germline V CDR1 and CDR2: MDHEN, SYDVKM. Trimming stripped 3 bases from V and 0 bases from J, with 9 bases between. The CDR3 length is 14 residues. CDR3 region: CASSFLGNSYEQYF. CDR3 DNA sequence: TGTGCCAGCAGTTTTTTGGGCAACTCCTACGAGCAGTACTTC.

This chain joins TRBV5-4 and TRBJ2-7, with D unclear. Trimming took 0 bases from V and 3 from J, leaving 7 bases between them. CDR1 and CDR2 (germline): SGHNT, YYREEE (reference sequence). The CDR3 is 13 amino acids. The CDR3 nucleotides are TGTGCCAGCAGCTTGGCCAACGGCTACGAGCAGTACTTC. As protein: CASSLANGYEQYF.

V is TRBV9 and J is TRBJ2-7; D ambiguous. V was shortened by 0 bases and J by 0 bases, with 10 bases between the two germline ends. This CDR3 region has 15 residues. Per germline, CDR1 SGDLS and CDR2 YYNGEE. Written as DNA, the CDR3 is TGTGCCAGCAGCGTAGGAGTAGGGCCCTCCTACGAGCAGTACTTC. Its translation is CASSVGVGPSYEQYF. The entire variable domain, with the rest obtained from reference TRBV9 and TRBJ2-7, is as follows: DSGVTQTPKHLITATGQRVTLRCSPRSGDLSVYWYQQSLDQGLQFLIQYYNGEERAKGNILERFSAQQFPDLHSELNLSSLELGDSALYFCASSVGVGPSYEQYFGPGTRLTVT.

The chain carries TRBV4-1 and TRBJ1-5; D remains ambiguous. CDR1 and CDR2 (germline): MGHRA, YSYEKL. This CDR3 is 14 amino acids long. V lost 0 bases and J lost 6, with 9 bases in between. The CDR3 sequence is CASSQDLPRQPQHF. CDR3 sequence (DNA): TGCGCCAGCAGCCAAGATCTCCCCCGTCAGCCCCAGCATTTT.

This chain links TRBV5-1 with TRBJ2-2, with 12 bases aligning to TRBD1. The CDR3 sequence is 16 residues long. From germline, CDR1 is SGHRS and CDR2 YFSETQ. Unmatched junction bases numbered 7, after V lost 4 bases and J lost 6 bases. This CDR3 is CASSAGTGGAPGELFF. The CDR3 nucleotides are TGCGCCAGCAGCGCAGGGACAGGGGGCGCCCCCGGGGAGCTGTTTTTT. The full variable domain, in which reference TRBV5-1 and TRBJ2-2 provide the parts outside the CDR3, is KAGVTQTPRYLIKTRGQQVTLSCSPISGHRSVSWYQQTPGQGLQFLFEYFSETQRNKGNFPGRFSGRQFSNSRSEMNVSTLELGDSALYLCASSAGTGGAPGELFFGEGSRLTVL.

This rearrangement joins TRBV7-8 to TRBJ1-6; 7 bases align to TRBD1. CDR3 length: 18 amino acids. V lost 1 base and J lost 0; bases outside the gene matches: 6. Germline CDR1 is SGHVS and CDR2 is FQNEAQ. CDR3 nucleotide sequence: TGTGCCAGCAGCTTAGAGTCAGGGGGGAGCTCCTATAATTCACCCCTCCACTTT. Its protein is CASSLESGGSSYNSPLHF.